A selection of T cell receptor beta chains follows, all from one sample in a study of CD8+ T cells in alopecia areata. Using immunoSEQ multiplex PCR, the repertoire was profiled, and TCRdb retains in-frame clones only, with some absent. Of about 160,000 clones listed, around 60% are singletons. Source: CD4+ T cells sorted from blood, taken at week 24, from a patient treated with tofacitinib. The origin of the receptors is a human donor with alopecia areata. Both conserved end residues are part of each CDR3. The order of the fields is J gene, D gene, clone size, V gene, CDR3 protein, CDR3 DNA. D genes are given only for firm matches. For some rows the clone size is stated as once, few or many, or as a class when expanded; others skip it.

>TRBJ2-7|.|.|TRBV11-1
CASSLEGGDSSEQYF
TGTGCCAGCAGCTTAGAAGGAGGAGACAGTTCCGAGCAGTACTTC
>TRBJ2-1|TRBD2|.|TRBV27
CASSPRLADNEQFF
TGTGCCAGCAGTCCCAGGCTAGCGGACAATGAGCAGTTCTTC
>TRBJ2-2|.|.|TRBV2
CASHFGPNTGELFF
TGTGCCAGTCACTTTGGGCCGAACACCGGGGAGCTGTTTTTT
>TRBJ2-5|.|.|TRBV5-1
CASSLTGRSETQYF
TGCGCCAGCAGCTTAACAGGGAGGTCGGAGACCCAGTACTTC
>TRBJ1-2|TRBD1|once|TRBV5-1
CATRLSGQNYGYTF
TGCGCCACCCGACTGTCGGGACAGAACTATGGCTACACCTTC
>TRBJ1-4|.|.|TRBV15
CATSGRGKATNEKLFF
TGTGCCACCAGCGGTAGGGGGAAAGCAACTAATGAAAAACTGTTTTTT
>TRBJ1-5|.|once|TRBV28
CASSNGGANSNQPQHF
TGTGCCAGCAGTAACGGGGGGGCAAATAGCAATCAGCCCCAGCATTTT
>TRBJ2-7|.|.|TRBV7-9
CASSLELSAEQYF
TGTGCCAGCAGCTTAGAGTTAAGCGCCGAGCAGTACTTC
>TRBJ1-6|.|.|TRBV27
CASSLSGLGSPLHF
TGTGCCAGCAGTTTATCTGGGTTGGGTTCACCCCTCCACTTT
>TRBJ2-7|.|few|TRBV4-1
CASSQELGEQYF
TGCGCCAGCAGCCAAGAACTTGGCGAGCAGTACTTC